This T cell receptor (beta chain) was sequenced during a study of blood T cell repertoires in COVID-19. In the study overall: COVID-19 samples collected from the United States, Italy and Spain covered acute and convalescent phases. Sources were T cells, B-cell-depleted T cells, or PBMCs; the material itself was cDNA or gDNA.

Germline trimming cut 7 bases from V and 0 bases from J; bases unmatched to any gene: 10. This CDR3 comprises 18 residues. CDR1 WSHSY and CDR2 SAAADI come from the germline V gene. Original data processing: The assay estimated nucleated cells by amplifying reference gene primers. Generated by immunoSEQ multiplex PCR, the TCRdb table keeps only in-frame clones and is missing some. V and J calls and clone size follow that table, whereas D and trimming were derived from the DNA. The table lists under 250,000 clones, approximately 83% of them singletons. Input material: peripheral blood. The rearrangement links TRBV10-2 to TRBJ2-1, with 12 nucleotides matching TRBD2. The sequence came from a man aged 50-59 years with active or convalescent COVID-19. The CDR3 DNA reads as TGCGCCAGCACTTTACTAGCGGGGGGCCTCCTCTCCTACAATGAGCAGTTCTTC. This sequence encodes CASTLLAGGLLSYNEQFF.